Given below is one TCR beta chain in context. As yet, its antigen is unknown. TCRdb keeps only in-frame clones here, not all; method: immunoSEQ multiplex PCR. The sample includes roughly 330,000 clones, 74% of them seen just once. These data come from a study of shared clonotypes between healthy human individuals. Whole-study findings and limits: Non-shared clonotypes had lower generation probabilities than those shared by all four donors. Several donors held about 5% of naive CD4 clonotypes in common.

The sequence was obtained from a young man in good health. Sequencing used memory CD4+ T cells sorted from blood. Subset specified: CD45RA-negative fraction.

CDR3 nucleotides: TGCAGCGTTCTCCGGGACAGTCCTGTGGGGACCCAGTACTTC. It specifies CSVLRDSPVGTQYF. This chain joins TRBV29-1 and TRBJ2-5; TRBD1 matches 7 bases. The CDR3 totals 14 residues. V lost 5 bases to trimming and J lost 7 bases; unmatched junction nucleotides: 13. Germline loops: CDR1 SQVTM, CDR2 ANQGSEA.